This T cell receptor (beta chain) was recorded in a study of cytomegalovirus exposure and HLA in healthy donors. Looking at the study overall: Researchers found that about 84% of just under 400 genotyped donors fell within the Caucasian-associated ancestry cluster.

This clone was seen just once. The antigen is unknown. Broader study findings: A missense DCLRE1C variant was associated with V- and J-gene trimming of TCR beta chains in a later analysis, and an independent cohort replicated the association. As confirmed in vitro, three CMV-associated chains were specific for CMV antigens.

The PCR ran on 60 Vbeta and 13 Jbeta primers. Some clones are missing from TCRdb's copy, which holds only in-frame ones; the method was immunoSEQ multiplex PCR. Seen here are 75,000 to 95,000 clones, around 77% observed once, and the top ten hold approximately 3.2%. Sequenced material: PBMCs. This clonotype originated in a man aged 50-59 years in good health and CMV-seronegative.

Here the CDR3 DNA reads TGTGCCAGCAGCTTAGGCCTCTCCTACGAGCAGTACTTC. As protein: CASSLGLSYEQYF. J is TRBJ2-7 and V is TRBV7-3; no clear D gene. The CDR3 is made up of 13 amino acids. The ends were cut back, 2 bases at V and 0 bases at J, with 5 bases in the middle. Germline assignment: CDR1 SGHTA and CDR2 FQGTGA.